This T cell receptor (beta chain) was captured by sequencing in a study of T cell repertoires in cytomegalovirus infection. Turning to the study itself: It can be stated that public TCR beta signatures indicated CMV infection as well as a matching HLA type.

Each CDR3 protein gets one entry after TCRdb re-called the reads with MiXCR. The table has 750,000 to 950,000 distinct CDR3 sequences, 25% to 35% seen once. Findings and caveats of the study: The study found HLA-C-restricted CMV-specific TCR beta clonotypes dominating the ex vivo response.

Of note for this clonotype: Its antigen is not identified.

Trimming removed 0 bases from V and 0 bases from J, with 9 bases in between. Germline V gene data show CDR1 as MNHEY and CDR2 as SVGEGT. The CDR3 spans 15 residues. This receptor was identified in a human donor in good health (CMV status not recorded). Some clones in this sample may be carry-over from other donors' samples. The chain is built from TRBV6-2 or TRBV6-3 and TRBJ2-7, with a tentative D call TRBD2 (6 bases). Sequencing used cultured CD8+ T cells from PBMCs, obtained from culture after CMV antigen stimulation. For the CDR3, the DNA is TGTGCCAGCAGTTACTCGGACTACCTCTCCTACGAGCAGTACTTC. It codes for CASSYSDYLSYEQYF.